This T cell receptor beta chain was found in a study of T cell changes during pregnancy in multiple sclerosis. The table came from immunoSEQ multiplex PCR; TCRdb's copy has only in-frame clones and leaves some out. Of roughly 30,000 clones listed, 89% were seen once; the top ten hold 0.45% to 0.7%. From germline, CDR1 is SGHAT and CDR2 FQNNGV. V was trimmed by 3 bases and J by 5 bases, leaving 13 bases between them. This CDR3 comprises 14 residues. The source was CD4+ T cells from peripheral blood mononuclear cells, collected in the first trimester of pregnancy. The source is a female donor in good health, enrolled as a control in a pregnancy study. This chain joins TRBV11-2 and TRBJ2-5, with D possibly TRBD2 on 5 matching bases. The CDR3 bases are TGTGCCAGCAGCTTCCAGGCCTCGGGGGAGACCCAGTACTTC. It specifies CASSFQASGETQYF.